This paragraph reports one T cell receptor (beta chain). CDR1 and CDR2 (germline): DFQATT, SNEGSKA (reference sequence). This CDR3 has 14 residues. With 3 bases removed from V and 6 bases from J, the gap between germline ends came to 17 bases. These data come from a study of blood T cell repertoires in COVID-19. For the study at large: The samples span acute and convalescent COVID-19 from the United States, Italy and Spain. Sample material is recorded as cDNA or gDNA derived from T cells, B-cell-depleted T cells, or PBMCs.

Original processing methods: Estimation of nucleated cell counts relied on the amplification of reference gene primers. Profiling relied on immunoSEQ multiplex PCR, and the TCRdb table lists in-frame clones only, not all of them. V and J calls and clone size are as listed in that table; D and trimming were resolved from the DNA. This sample has 170,000 or so clones, with about four fifths found just once. The receptor was isolated from a man between 65 and 85 years old with active or convalescent COVID-19. The J gene is TRBJ1-1, the V gene TRBV20-1; D is possibly TRBD1 (6 bases). The material sequenced was peripheral blood. The CDR3 coding sequence is TGCAGTGCTAGTCGGGCGGGGGGCCGGGCTGAAGCTTTCTTT. Residues: CSASRAGGRAEAFF.